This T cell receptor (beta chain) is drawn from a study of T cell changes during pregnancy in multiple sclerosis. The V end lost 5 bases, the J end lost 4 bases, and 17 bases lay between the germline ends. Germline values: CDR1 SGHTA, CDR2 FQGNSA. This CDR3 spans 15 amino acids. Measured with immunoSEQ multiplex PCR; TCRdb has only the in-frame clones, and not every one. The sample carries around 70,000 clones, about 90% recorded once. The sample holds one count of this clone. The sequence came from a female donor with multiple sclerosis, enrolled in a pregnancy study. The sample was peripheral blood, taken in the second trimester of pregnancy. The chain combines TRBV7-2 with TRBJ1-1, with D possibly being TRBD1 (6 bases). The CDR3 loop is CASSPRTVWGTEAFF. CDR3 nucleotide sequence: TGTGCCAGCAGCCCTCGGACAGTGTGGGGCACTGAAGCTTTCTTT.